This TCR beta chain was captured in a study of blood T cell repertoires in COVID-19. About the study: Samples representing acute and convalescent COVID-19 were sourced from the United States, Italy and Spain. PBMCs, B-cell-depleted T cells, or T cells were the source of the cDNA or gDNA that made up the material.

Original handling: Amplified reference gene primers provided the basis for estimating nucleated cell counts. Method: immunoSEQ multiplex PCR; TCRdb's copy keeps in-frame clones and lacks some. For V, J and clone size, that table is used; D and trimming come from the DNA. The sample contains approximately 90,000 clones, about nine tenths of which appear only once. This clone appeared a single time. The sequence was obtained from a woman in her seventies with acute or convalescent COVID-19. Sequencing used peripheral blood.

The CDR3 sequence is CASSQDLGGSYEQYF. DNA for the CDR3: TGTGCCAGCAGCCAAGATCTGGGGGGGTCCTACGAGCAGTACTTC. The chain couples TRBV3-1 (or the pseudogene TRBV3-2) to TRBJ2-7; the match to TRBD2 covers 7 bases. This CDR3 region has 15 residues. The V gene end was trimmed by 0 bases and the J gene end by 1 base; junction bases not matched to a gene: 3. From germline, CDR1 is LGHDT and CDR2 YNNKEL (reference sequence).